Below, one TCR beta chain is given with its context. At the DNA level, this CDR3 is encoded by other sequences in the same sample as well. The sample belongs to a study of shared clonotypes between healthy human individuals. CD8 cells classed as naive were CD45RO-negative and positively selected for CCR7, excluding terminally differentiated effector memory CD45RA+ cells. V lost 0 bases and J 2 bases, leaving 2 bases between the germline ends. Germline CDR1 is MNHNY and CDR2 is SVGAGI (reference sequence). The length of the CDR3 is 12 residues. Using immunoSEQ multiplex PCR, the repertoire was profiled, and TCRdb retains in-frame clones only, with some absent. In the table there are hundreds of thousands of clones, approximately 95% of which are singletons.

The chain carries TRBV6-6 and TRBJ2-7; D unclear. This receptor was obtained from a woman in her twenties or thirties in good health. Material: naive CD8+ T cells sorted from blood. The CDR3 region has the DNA TGTGCCAGCAGTTACTCTGCCTACGAGCAGTACTTC. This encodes CASSYSAYEQYF.